This T cell receptor (beta chain) stems from a study of blood T cell repertoires in COVID-19. Background on the study: Whether acute or convalescent, the COVID-19 samples came from the United States, Italy and Spain.

CDR3 size: 17 residues. V lost 5 bases, J lost 1 base, and 18 bases lay in between. The V gene's germline CDR1 is LNHDA and CDR2 SQIVND (reference sequence). The protocol was immunoSEQ multiplex PCR, while the TCRdb copy is restricted to in-frame clones and leaves out a portion. Of about 210,000 clones listed, under 90% are singletons. In this sample, this clone turned up once. Participants were aged roughly 18 to 95 years, lived in 25 or so US areas, and enrolled virtually. Categorization into cohorts depended on clinical history that participants reported. The gene calls are TRBV19 and TRBJ1-5; maybe TRBD1 (5 bases). The TCR originated in a woman aged 50 to 60 with acute COVID-19. What was sequenced was PBMCs or T cells enriched from blood (not recorded which). CDR3 in DNA: TGTGCCAGTAGTCGGTCCCCAGGGTTCGAGAGCAATCAGCCCCAGCATTTT. This gives the protein CASSRSPGFESNQPQHF.